This T cell receptor (beta chain) was documented in a study of T-cell memory formation after mild COVID-19. TCRdb reprocessed the 5' RACE reads with MiXCR, giving one entry per CDR3 protein. Of roughly 40,000 distinct CDR3 sequences listed, approximately 7% are singletons. The germline V gene has CDR1 SGHRS and CDR2 YFSETQ. The V segment lost 0 bases and the J segment 6 bases; nucleotides outside the gene matches: 11. The CDR3 contains 17 residues. This clonotype was sampled from an adult who had mild COVID-19 (a few samples of this study predate the infection). Cell type and time point are not known. The sequencing sample was made of PBMCs or a T cell subset sorted from them (not recorded which). This chain connects TRBV5-1 to TRBJ2-1; 8 bases are a match to TRBD2. DNA for the CDR3: TGCGCCAGCAGCTTGGCCCTGACCGGGACTAGTTTCAATGAGCAGTTCTTC. Protein sequence: CASSLALTGTSFNEQFF.